This T cell receptor beta chain was obtained from a study of blood T cell repertoires in COVID-19. The wider study: Italy, Spain and the United States were the sources of the convalescent and acute COVID-19 samples. PBMCs, B-cell-depleted T cells, or T cells were the source of the cDNA or gDNA that made up the material.

In the original workflow: Estimates of nucleated cell counts were drawn from the amplification of reference gene primers. The assay was immunoSEQ multiplex PCR, and TCRdb's table has in-frame clones only and misses some. Clone size and V and J calls were adopted from that table, with D and trimming inferred from the DNA. The data show 140,000 or so clones, roughly 87% seen once. V was pared by 3 bases and J by 7 bases, with 10 bases between. This CDR3 spans 14 amino acids. CDR1 and CDR2 from the germline V gene are MGHDK and SYGVNS. What was sequenced was peripheral blood. The sequence was collected from a human donor in a cohort sampled during active COVID-19. The genes are TRBV25-1 and TRBJ1-6, with D perhaps matching TRBD1 (6 bases). The CDR3, as DNA: TGTGCCAGCAGTGATCCCAGGGGAAATTCACCCCTCCACTTT. This encodes CASSDPRGNSPLHF.